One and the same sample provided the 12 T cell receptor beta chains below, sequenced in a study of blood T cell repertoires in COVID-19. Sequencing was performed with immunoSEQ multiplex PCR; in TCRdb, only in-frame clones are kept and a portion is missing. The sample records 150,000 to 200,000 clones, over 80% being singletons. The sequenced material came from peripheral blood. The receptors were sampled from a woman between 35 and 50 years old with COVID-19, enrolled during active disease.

The CDR3 DNA is TGCGCCAGCAGCTTGGCGGGACAGGGTAACACCATATATTTT. Residues: CASSLAGQGNTIYF. This chain connects TRBV5-1 to TRBJ1-3, with TRBD1 matching 9 bases. V lost 0 bases and J lost 7; bases outside the gene matches: 2. The germline V gene encodes CDR1 SGHRS and CDR2 YFSETQ. The CDR3 sequence is 14 residues long.

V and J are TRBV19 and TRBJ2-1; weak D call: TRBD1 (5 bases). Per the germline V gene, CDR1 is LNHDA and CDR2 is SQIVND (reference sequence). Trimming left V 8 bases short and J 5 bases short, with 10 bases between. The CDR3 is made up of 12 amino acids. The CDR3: CASSQGHNEQFF. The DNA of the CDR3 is TGTGCCAGTTCCCAGGGCCACAATGAGCAGTTCTTC.

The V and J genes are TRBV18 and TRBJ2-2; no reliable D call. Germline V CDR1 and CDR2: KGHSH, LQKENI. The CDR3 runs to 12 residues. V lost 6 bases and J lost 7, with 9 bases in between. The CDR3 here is CASSTYGGELFF. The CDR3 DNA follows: TGTGCCAGCTCCACCTACGGCGGGGAGCTGTTTTTT.

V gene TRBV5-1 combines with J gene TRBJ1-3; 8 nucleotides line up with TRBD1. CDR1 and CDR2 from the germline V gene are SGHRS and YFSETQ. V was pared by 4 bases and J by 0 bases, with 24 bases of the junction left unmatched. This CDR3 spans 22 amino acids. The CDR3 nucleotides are TGCGCCAGCAGCCCCGTTAACCGATTCGGGACAGGCTATGGACCCTCTGGAAACACCATATATTTT. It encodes CASSPVNRFGTGYGPSGNTIYF.

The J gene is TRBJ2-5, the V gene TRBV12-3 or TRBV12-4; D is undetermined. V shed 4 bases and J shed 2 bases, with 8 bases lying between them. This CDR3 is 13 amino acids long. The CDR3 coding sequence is TGTGCCAGCAGTTGGAGTCAGCAAGAGACCCAGTACTTC. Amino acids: CASSWSQQETQYF.

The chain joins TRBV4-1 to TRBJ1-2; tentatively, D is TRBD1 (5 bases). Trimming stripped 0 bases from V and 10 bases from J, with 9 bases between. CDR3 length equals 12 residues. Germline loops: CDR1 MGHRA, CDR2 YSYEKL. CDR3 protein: CASSQELGVYTF. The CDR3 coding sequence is TGCGCCAGCAGCCAAGAATTAGGGGTCTACACCTTC.

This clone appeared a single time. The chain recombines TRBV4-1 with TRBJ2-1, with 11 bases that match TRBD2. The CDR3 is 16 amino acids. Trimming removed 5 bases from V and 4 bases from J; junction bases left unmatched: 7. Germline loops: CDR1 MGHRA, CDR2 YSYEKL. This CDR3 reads CASSGASGGTYNEQFF. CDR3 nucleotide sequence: TGCGCCAGCAGCGGGGCTAGCGGGGGGACTTACAATGAGCAGTTCTTC.

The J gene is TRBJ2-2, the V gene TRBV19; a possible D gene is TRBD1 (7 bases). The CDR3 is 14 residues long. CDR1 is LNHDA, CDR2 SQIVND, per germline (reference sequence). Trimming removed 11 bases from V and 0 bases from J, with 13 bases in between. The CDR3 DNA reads TGTGCCGGGCGGGGACAGCCGAACACCGGGGAGCTGTTTTTT. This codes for CAGRGQPNTGELFF.

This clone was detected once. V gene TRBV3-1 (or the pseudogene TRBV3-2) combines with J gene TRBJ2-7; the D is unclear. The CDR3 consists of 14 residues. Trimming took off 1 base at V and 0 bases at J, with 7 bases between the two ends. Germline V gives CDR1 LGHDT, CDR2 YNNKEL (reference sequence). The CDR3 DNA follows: TGTGCCAGCAGCCAAGGGCTTCCCTCCTACGAGCAGTACTTC. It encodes CASSQGLPSYEQYF.

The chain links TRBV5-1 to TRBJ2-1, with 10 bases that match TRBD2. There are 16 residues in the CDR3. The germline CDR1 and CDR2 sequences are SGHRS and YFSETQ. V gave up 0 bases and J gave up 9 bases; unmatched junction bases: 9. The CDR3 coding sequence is TGCGCCAGCAGCTTGGAAAGCGGGGGGGCCTGGTTTGAGCAGTTCTTC. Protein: CASSLESGGAWFEQFF.

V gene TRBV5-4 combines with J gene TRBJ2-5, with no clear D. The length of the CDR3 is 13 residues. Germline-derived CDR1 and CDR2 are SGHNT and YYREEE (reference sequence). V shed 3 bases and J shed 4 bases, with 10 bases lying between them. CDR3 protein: CASSWYPGETQYF. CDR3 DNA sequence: TGTGCCAGCAGCTGGTACCCGGGAGAGACCCAGTACTTC.

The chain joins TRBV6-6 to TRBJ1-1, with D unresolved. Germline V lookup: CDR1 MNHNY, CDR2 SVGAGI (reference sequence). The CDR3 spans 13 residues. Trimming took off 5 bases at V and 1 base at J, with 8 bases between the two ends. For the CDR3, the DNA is TGTGCCAGCAGTGGTGCAGGGAACACTGAAGCTTTCTTT. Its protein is CASSGAGNTEAFF.